This T cell receptor beta chain came from a study of identical twins. The study, taken as a whole, reports: Cross-sectional statistical analysis, not tracking of the same donors, underpinned the conclusions.

Worth noting for this clonotype: Its antigen is not known.

TCRdb re-called the 5' RACE reads with MiXCR, one entry per CDR3 protein. In the table there are 1.5 million or so distinct CDR3 sequences, about 30% of which are singletons. V was cut by 1 base and J by 11 bases, with 26 bases left in between. This CDR3 has 17 residues. The gene calls are TRBV12-3 or TRBV12-4 and TRBJ2-5; D not certain. Sample: cord blood. The TCR comes from a newborn girl in good health. The CDR3 protein is CASSLDSASGPYNEQYF. In DNA, the CDR3 is TGTGCCAGCAGTTTAGATTCGGCTAGTGGCCCCTACAATGAGCAGTACTTC.